This paragraph reports one TCR beta chain. What it binds is unknown. These data belong to a study of T cell repertoires in cytomegalovirus infection. This CDR3 spans 13 amino acids. CDR1 MNHNS and CDR2 SASEGT come from the germline V gene. The V end was cut by 4 bases, the J end by 6 bases, with 12 bases between. Overall study findings and caveats: Adding up the frequency of public TCR beta families identified people who carried CMV plus the relevant HLA.

TCRdb itself ran the reads through MiXCR, one entry per CDR3 protein. The sample contains 300,000 to 400,000 distinct CDR3 sequences, 25% to 30% of which appear only once. This TCR derives from a human donor in good health (CMV status not recorded). Some clones in this sample may be carry-over from other donors' samples. This chain connects TRBV6-1 to TRBJ1-2, with a weak D call TRBD1 (5 bases). The specimen was cultured PBMCs, collected from culture after CMV antigen stimulation. This CDR3 is CASSGAGRNGYTF. DNA of the CDR3: TGTGCCAGCAGTGGGGCAGGGAGGAATGGCTACACCTTC.